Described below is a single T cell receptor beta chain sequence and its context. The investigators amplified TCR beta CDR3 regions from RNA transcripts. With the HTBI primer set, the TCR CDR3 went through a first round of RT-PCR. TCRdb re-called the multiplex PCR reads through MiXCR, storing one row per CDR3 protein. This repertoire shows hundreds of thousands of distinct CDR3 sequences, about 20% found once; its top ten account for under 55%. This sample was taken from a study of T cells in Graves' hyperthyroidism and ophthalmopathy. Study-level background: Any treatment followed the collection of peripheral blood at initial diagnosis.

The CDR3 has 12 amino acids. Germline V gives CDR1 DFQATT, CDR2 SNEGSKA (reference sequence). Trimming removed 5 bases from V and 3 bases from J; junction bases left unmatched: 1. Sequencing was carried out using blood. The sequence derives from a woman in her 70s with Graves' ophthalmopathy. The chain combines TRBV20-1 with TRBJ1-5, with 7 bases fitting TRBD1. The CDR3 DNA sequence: TGCAGTGCTCAGGGGGTCAATCAGCCCCAGCATTTT. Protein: CSAQGVNQPQHF.